The 23 T cell receptor beta chains below all came from one sample that was sequenced in a study of early T cells in non-severe SARS-CoV-2 infection. Each CDR3 protein is one row after TCRdb ran MiXCR on the 5' RACE reads. The data contain over 70,000 distinct CDR3 sequences, approximately 15% of them seen just once; the ten biggest clones take up 6.5% to 8.5%. Sequenced sample: whole blood. These TCRs come from an adult who was a healthcare worker with PCR-confirmed SARS-CoV-2 infection or an uninfected control (not recorded which).

A few counts support this clonotype. V is TRBV3-1 and J is TRBJ1-3; D remains ambiguous. Germline-derived CDR1 and CDR2 are LGHDT and YNNKEL (reference sequence). The ends were cut back, 0 bases at V and 0 bases at J, with 9 bases in the middle. This CDR3 has 16 amino acids. CDR3: CASSQDYGDSGNTIYF. CDR3 DNA sequence: TGTGCCAGCAGCCAAGACTACGGAGACTCTGGAAACACCATATATTTT.

The genes are TRBV28 and TRBJ1-5; D unresolved. The germline CDR1 and CDR2 sequences are MDHEN and SYDVKM. This CDR3 comprises 14 residues. The V end lost 6 bases, the J end lost 0 bases, and 9 bases lay between the germline ends. The DNA of the CDR3 is TGTGCCAGCAGCCTGGACGATAGCAATCAGCCCCAGCATTTT. It yields the protein CASSLDDSNQPQHF.

The J gene is TRBJ1-1, the V gene TRBV9; D gene ambiguous. The germline gives CDR1 SGDLS, CDR2 YYNGEE. V was shortened by 2 bases and J by 3 bases, with 5 bases between the two germline ends. The CDR3 runs 12 residues. Here the CDR3 reads CASSVKDTEAFF. The CDR3 region has the DNA TGTGCCAGCAGCGTTAAAGACACTGAAGCTTTCTTT.

The chain is built from TRBV2 and TRBJ2-7; TRBD1 agrees at 7 bases. V lost 6 bases, J lost 1 base, and 9 bases stayed unmatched. Germline V gives CDR1 SNHLY, CDR2 FYNNEI. This CDR3 has 15 residues. CDR3 loop: CASSALGQVSYEQYF. CDR3 nucleotides: TGTGCCAGCAGCGCTTTAGGACAGGTTTCCTACGAGCAGTACTTC.

In this sample, this clonotype turned up many times. This chain joins TRBV20-1 and TRBJ2-1; D may correspond to TRBD1 or TRBD2 (6 bases each). The CDR3 length is 13 residues. The germline V gene has CDR1 DFQATT and CDR2 SNEGSKA (reference sequence). V dropped 6 bases and J dropped 4 bases, with 13 bases sitting between them. CDR3 bases: TGCAGTGCCGGAGGGACAAAGTACAATGAGCAGTTCTTC. Its protein product is CSAGGTKYNEQFF.

Ten or more counts support this clonotype. The genes are TRBV7-3 and TRBJ2-1; D may be TRBD1 or TRBD2 (6 bases each). V lost 2 bases, J lost 3 bases, and 8 bases lay in between. CDR3 length equals 14 residues. Germline V gene sequence: CDR1 SGHTA, CDR2 FQGTGA. The CDR3 coding sequence is TGTGCCAGCAGCTTAGAGGGGGGCTACAATGAGCAGTTCTTC. Translation gives CASSLEGGYNEQFF.

The chain employs TRBV20-1 and TRBJ2-3; unclear D gene. The CDR3 spans 13 residues. In germline, CDR1 is DFQATT, CDR2 SNEGSKA (reference sequence). With 5 bases removed from V and 5 bases from J, the gap between germline ends came to 14 bases. CDR3 residues: CSAPLQAEDTQYF. The CDR3 DNA follows: TGCAGTGCTCCATTGCAGGCGGAAGATACGCAGTATTTT.

The V call is TRBV20-1, the J call TRBJ1-1; D ambiguous. Trimming stripped 4 bases from V and 1 base from J, with 16 bases between. Per the germline V gene, CDR1 is DFQATT and CDR2 is SNEGSKA (reference sequence). The CDR3 contains 15 residues. As DNA, the CDR3 is TGCAGTGCTACCTCTCTAGTCCTCGGGAACACTGAAGCTTTCTTT. Protein sequence: CSATSLVLGNTEAFF.

The J gene is TRBJ1-5, the V gene TRBV3-1; no firm D call. The CDR3 extends over 15 amino acids. From germline, CDR1 is LGHDT and CDR2 YNNKEL (reference sequence). V lost 4 bases, J lost 1 base, and 11 bases lay in between. CDR3 coding DNA: TGTGCCAGCAGCCCAGGTTTTGGGAGCAATCAGCCCCAGCATTTT. This sequence encodes CASSPGFGSNQPQHF.

The chain recombines TRBV7-9 with TRBJ2-6; D remains ambiguous. The V gene lost 1 base and the J gene lost 4 bases, with 5 bases spanning the gap. This CDR3 region has 14 residues. Germline values: CDR1 SEHNR, CDR2 FQNEAQ (reference sequence). CDR3 bases: TGTGCCAGCAGCTTAGGGAGAGGGGCCAACGTCCTGACTTTC. Translated, it gives CASSLGRGANVLTF.

This clonotype was counted a few times. The V call is TRBV5-4, the J call TRBJ1-1, with 7 bases identical to TRBD1. The V and J ends lost 7 bases and 2 bases, in that order; junction bases with no gene match: 8. Per the germline V gene, CDR1 is SGHNT and CDR2 is YYREEE (reference sequence). This CDR3 comprises 14 residues. CDR3 DNA sequence: TGTGCCAGCGGTCGACAGGGAACCAACACTGAAGCTTTCTTT. This codes for CASGRQGTNTEAFF.

This clonotype was seen only a few times. The CDR3 here is CASSGLAGLPEQFF. CDR3 DNA: TGTGCCAGCAGTGGACTAGCGGGGCTCCCTGAGCAGTTCTTC. This chain connects TRBV25-1 to TRBJ2-1, with 11 nucleotides matching TRBD2. The CDR3 has 14 amino acids. Germline CDR1 and CDR2: MGHDK and SYGVNS. V shed 4 bases, J shed 9 bases, and the junction held 5 bases outside the gene matches.

This chain connects TRBV9 to TRBJ2-1, with 9 bases that match TRBD2. This CDR3 contains 15 residues. Looked up from germline, CDR1 is SGDLS and CDR2 is YYNGEE. Losses at the gene ends were 0 bases for V and 7 bases for J; bases not matched to a gene: 5. DNA for the CDR3: TGTGCCAGCAGCGTAGTGGCTAGCGGGACAAATGAGCAGTTCTTC. Translation gives CASSVVASGTNEQFF. Full variable domain (remainder filled in from reference TRBV9 and TRBJ2-1): DSGVTQTPKHLITATGQRVTLRCSPRSGDLSVYWYQQSLDQGLQFLIQYYNGEERAKGNILERFSAQQFPDLHSELNLSSLELGDSALYFCASSVVASGTNEQFFGPGTRLTVL.

The V and J genes are TRBV20-1 and TRBJ2-1; D uncertain. CDR1 is DFQATT and CDR2 is SNEGSKA in the germline V gene (reference sequence). The CDR3 runs 11 residues. The V gene lost 2 bases and the J gene lost 10 bases, with 9 bases spanning the gap. CDR3 sequence reads: CSARPLREQFF. CDR3 nucleotide sequence: TGCAGTGCTAGACCCCTCAGGGAGCAGTTCTTC.

The table lists this clonotype with many counts. The genes are TRBV5-1 and TRBJ2-1, with unresolved D. This CDR3 comprises 14 residues. The germline V gene has CDR1 SGHRS and CDR2 YFSETQ. Deletions cut 0 bases from V and 3 bases from J, with 7 bases between. CDR3 sequence (DNA): TGCGCCAGCAGCTTGGGCGAAAACTACAATGAGCAGTTCTTC. Its translation: CASSLGENYNEQFF.

The V and J genes are TRBV29-1 and TRBJ2-7; TRBD2 aligns across 7 bases. CDR3 length: 13 residues. The trim removed 7 bases at V and 4 bases at J, leaving 10 bases unmatched. CDR1 is SQVTM, CDR2 ANQGSEA, per germline. The CDR3, as DNA: TGCAGCGCCGGGGAGGGGAGGTTATACGAGCAGTACTTC. It translates to CSAGEGRLYEQYF.

This clonotype occurred many times. The genes are TRBV11-2 and TRBJ1-2; D unclear. CDR1 and CDR2 (germline): SGHAT, FQNNGV. Trimming cost V 5 bases and J 10 bases, with 14 bases left between them. This CDR3 is 12 amino acids long. CDR3 sequence (DNA): TGTGCCAGCAGCCCTTCGACGGAGGTCTACACCTTC. It translates to CASSPSTEVYTF. The variable domain in full, completed from reference TRBV11-2 and TRBJ1-2, reads EAGVAQSPRYKIIEKRQSVAFWCNPISGHATLYWYQQILGQGPKLLIQFQNNGVVDDSQLPKDRFSAERLKGVDSTLKIQPAKLEDSAVYLCASSPSTEVYTFGSGTRLTVV.

V usage is TRBV7-9 and J usage is TRBJ1-5, with a weak D call TRBD1 (5 bases). The length of the CDR3 is 12 residues. Per germline, CDR1 SEHNR and CDR2 FQNEAQ (reference sequence). Trimming cost V 3 bases and J 8 bases, with 8 bases left between them. The CDR3 DNA reads TGTGCCAGCAGCTTGCAGGGAGAGCCCCAGCATTTT. Translated, it gives CASSLQGEPQHF.

The chain recombines TRBV7-6 with TRBJ1-3, with a tentative D call TRBD1 (5 bases). V dropped 5 bases and J dropped 4 bases, with 18 bases sitting between them. CDR3 size: 16 residues. Germline V gene sequence: CDR1 SGHVS, CDR2 FNYEAQ. The DNA of the CDR3 is TGTGCCAGCAGCCTTTGGGCAGGGACGACGGGAAACACCATATATTTT. It yields the protein CASSLWAGTTGNTIYF.

The chain recombines TRBV3-1 with TRBJ1-1; 7 bases map to TRBD1. This CDR3 comprises 15 residues. From germline, CDR1 is LGHDT and CDR2 YNNKEL (reference sequence). The V segment lost 6 bases and the J segment 6 bases; nucleotides outside the gene matches: 13. CDR3 nucleotides: TGTGCCAGCAGACTTGGCAGGGGGATGGTTGCTGAAGCTTTCTTT. Translating it yields CASRLGRGMVAEAFF.

The table lists this clonotype with a few counts. This chain joins TRBV20-1 and TRBJ2-3; 7 bases match TRBD2. There are 15 residues in the CDR3. Germline CDR1 and CDR2: DFQATT and SNEGSKA (reference sequence). V gave up 4 bases and J gave up 2 bases; unmatched junction bases: 9. CDR3 in DNA: TGCAGTGCTAAGCATAAGCGGGGCCACACAGATACGCAGTATTTT. Protein sequence: CSAKHKRGHTDTQYF.

This sequence joins TRBV11-3 and TRBJ2-2; weak D call: TRBD1 (5 bases). The CDR3 has 13 residues. CDR1 is SGHNT, CDR2 YENEEA, per germline. V lost 2 bases, J lost 6 bases, and 7 bases lay in between. The CDR3 DNA follows: TGTGCCAGCAGCTTAATGGGGCCCGGGGAGCTGTTTTTT. Translated, it gives CASSLMGPGELFF.

This clonotype was detected many times. This chain links TRBV30 with TRBJ2-1; a possible D gene is TRBD1 (6 bases). The CDR3 has 15 amino acids. The germline V and J ends were trimmed by 1 base and 4 bases, with 14 bases remaining between them. Germline loops: CDR1 GTSNPN, CDR2 SVGIG (reference sequence). The chain's CDR3 is CAWSDWGLGYNEQFF. DNA for the CDR3: TGTGCCTGGAGTGATTGGGGGCTGGGGTACAATGAGCAGTTCTTC. The variable domain in full, with the rest retrieved from reference TRBV30 and TRBJ2-1, is SQTIHQWPATLVQPVGSPLSLECTVEGTSNPNLYWYRQAAGRGLQLLFYSVGIGQISSEVPQNLSASRPQDRQFILSSKKLLLSDSGFYLCAWSDWGLGYNEQFFGPGTRLTVL.